Listed below are T cell receptor beta chains from one sample, sequenced in a study of blood T cell repertoires in COVID-19. Assay used: immunoSEQ multiplex PCR; TCRdb lists only in-frame clones, some missing. The sample lists some 97,000 clones; roughly 80% were seen once. Source material: peripheral blood. These receptors all stem from a man aged 50 to 59 with active or convalescent COVID-19. The CDR3 runs from the conserved cysteine through the conserved F or W. Fields, in order: J gene, clone size, V gene, D gene, CDR3 protein, CDR3 DNA. D genes are given only for firm matches. The size field is filled for only some rows; it gives once, few, many or a size class.

J: TRBJ2-3; size: NA; V: TRBV7-2; D: NA; CDR3: CAAGLGNTDTQYF; DNA: TGTGCCGCGGGCCTAGGTAACACAGATACGCAGTATTTT
J: TRBJ2-1; size: NA; V: TRBV7-9; D: TRBD1; CDR3: CASRPGQGSYNEQFF; DNA: TGTGCCAGCAGACCGGGACAGGGGTCCTACAATGAGCAGTTCTTC
J: TRBJ2-6; size: NA; V: TRBV9; D: TRBD2; CDR3: CASSVGLAGDGGANVLTF; DNA: TGTGCCAGCAGCGTAGGACTAGCGGGAGATGGTGGGGCCAACGTCCTGACTTTC
J: TRBJ2-2; size: NA; V: TRBV27; D: NA; CDR3: CASSLRPIQPFTNTGELFF; DNA: TGTGCCAGCAGTCTGAGACCCATACAGCCCTTCACTAACACCGGGGAGCTGTTTTTT
J: TRBJ1-1; size: NA; V: TRBV9; D: NA; CDR3: CASSVVNSGAFF; DNA: TGTGCCAGCAGCGTAGTAAACTCCGGGGCTTTCTTT
J: TRBJ2-5; size: NA; V: TRBV23-1; D: NA; CDR3: CASRAAALHQETQYF; DNA: TGCGCCAGCAGGGCGGCAGCTTTACACCAAGAGACCCAGTACTTC
J: TRBJ2-1; size: NA; V: TRBV10-3; D: TRBD2; CDR3: CAIRLAGDSGNEQFF; DNA: TGTGCCATCAGACTAGCGGGAGATTCGGGCAATGAGCAGTTCTTC
J: TRBJ2-7; size: once; V: TRBV3-1/TRBV3-2; D: NA; CDR3: CASTTLGASYEQYF; DNA: TGTGCCAGTACAACTCTGGGGGCTTCCTACGAGCAGTACTTC
J: TRBJ1-3; size: NA; V: TRBV5-6; D: NA; CDR3: CASSFPGGRGNTIYF; DNA: TGTGCCAGCAGCTTTCCTGGCGGCCGTGGAAACACCATATATTTT
J: TRBJ2-1; size: NA; V: TRBV29-1; D: TRBD2; CDR3: CSLTSEYYNEQFF; DNA: TGCAGCCTAACTAGCGAATACTACAATGAGCAGTTCTTC
J: TRBJ2-1; size: NA; V: TRBV7-9; D: TRBD2; CDR3: CASSLGGLAGRYYQFF; DNA: TGTGCCAGCAGCTTAGGAGGACTAGCGGGAAGATACTACCAGTTCTTC
J: TRBJ1-4; size: few; V: TRBV24-1; D: TRBD1; CDR3: CATSDHRDSLNEKLFF; DNA: TGTGCCACCAGTGACCACCGGGACAGCCTGAACGAAAAACTGTTTTTT
J: TRBJ1-2; size: medium-sized; V: TRBV12-3/TRBV12-4; D: NA; CDR3: CASSSATVGYTF; DNA: TGTGCCAGCAGCTCAGCGACCGTCGGCTACACCTTC
J: TRBJ2-3; size: NA; V: TRBV27; D: TRBD1; CDR3: CASSFGQGVADTQYF; DNA: TGTGCCAGCAGTTTCGGACAGGGGGTGGCAGATACGCAGTATTTT
J: TRBJ2-2; size: NA; V: TRBV5-1; D: TRBD1; CDR3: CASSLGGQGTGELFF; DNA: TGCGCCAGCAGCTTGGGGGGACAGGGCACCGGGGAGCTGTTTTTT
J: TRBJ2-1; size: NA; V: TRBV2; D: NA; CDR3: CASRLGGTYNEQFF; DNA: TGTGCCAGCAGACTTGGAGGAACCTACAATGAGCAGTTCTTC
J: TRBJ2-7; size: NA; V: TRBV28; D: TRBD1; CDR3: CASNAQGAGYEQYF; DNA: TGTGCCAGCAACGCACAGGGGGCCGGCTACGAGCAGTACTTC
J: TRBJ2-7; size: NA; V: TRBV11-3; D: TRBD1; CDR3: CASSDIRTGGLLAYEQYF; DNA: TGTGCCAGCAGCGATATACGGACAGGGGGTCTCTTAGCCTACGAGCAGTACTTC
J: TRBJ2-2; size: NA; V: TRBV5-1; D: NA; CDR3: CASSLEAASVTGELFF; DNA: TGCGCCAGCAGCTTGGAGGCAGCGTCGGTCACCGGGGAGCTGTTTTTT
J: TRBJ2-5; size: NA; V: TRBV5-1; D: TRBD1; CDR3: CASSTGTGGEETQYF; DNA: TGCGCCAGCAGCACCGGGACAGGGGGAGAGGAGACCCAGTACTTC
J: TRBJ1-5; size: NA; V: TRBV24-1; D: NA; CDR3: CATSDTGYQPQHF; DNA: TGTGCCACCAGTGATACAGGGTATCAGCCCCAGCATTTT
J: TRBJ1-1; size: NA; V: TRBV7-9; D: TRBD1; CDR3: CASSSTPQATGGNTEAFF; DNA: TGTGCCAGCAGCTCAACCCCACAAGCGACAGGGGGGAACACTGAAGCTTTCTTT
J: TRBJ2-5; size: few; V: TRBV19; D: NA; CDR3: CASSMGLGRGLETQYF; DNA: TGTGCCAGTAGTATGGGTTTGGGCAGGGGATTAGAGACCCAGTACTTC
J: TRBJ1-1; size: NA; V: TRBV5-4; D: TRBD1; CDR3: CASSLWGGTGDNTEAFF; DNA: TGTGCCAGCAGCTTGTGGGGGGGGACAGGAGATAACACTGAAGCTTTCTTT
J: TRBJ1-2; size: NA; V: TRBV27; D: TRBD1; CDR3: CASSFRQGGTNYGYTF; DNA: TGTGCCAGCAGTTTTCGACAGGGGGGAACTAACTATGGCTACACCTTC
J: TRBJ2-1; size: NA; V: TRBV14; D: TRBD2; CDR3: CASSRTSGYNEQFF; DNA: TGTGCCAGCAGCAGGACTAGCGGCTACAATGAGCAGTTCTTC
J: TRBJ2-7; size: NA; V: TRBV10-3; D: TRBD2; CDR3: CAIRPGGVNEQYF; DNA: TGTGCCATTCGCCCGGGAGGGGTAAACGAGCAGTACTTC
J: TRBJ2-1; size: NA; V: TRBV12-5; D: TRBD2; CDR3: CASGLPPGSSGDPLNEQFF; DNA: TGTGCTAGTGGTTTACCCCCCGGCTCTAGCGGAGACCCCCTCAATGAGCAGTTCTTC
J: TRBJ1-6; size: few; V: TRBV19; D: TRBD1; CDR3: CASRETGYGNSPLHF; DNA: TGTGCCAGTCGCGAGACAGGGTACGGGAATTCACCCCTCCACTTT
J: TRBJ2-7; size: NA; V: TRBV9; D: TRBD1; CDR3: CASSSGTRGRYEQYF; DNA: TGTGCCAGCAGTTCCGGAACCAGGGGGCGCTACGAGCAGTACTTC
J: TRBJ2-5; size: few; V: TRBV7-2; D: TRBD1; CDR3: CASRRDRGSETQYF; DNA: TGTGCCAGCAGGCGGGACAGGGGGTCTGAGACCCAGTACTTC
J: TRBJ1-4; size: few; V: TRBV5-1; D: TRBD1; CDR3: CASSFDRGYEKLFF; DNA: TGCGCCAGCAGCTTTGACAGGGGCTACGAAAAACTGTTTTTT
J: TRBJ1-4; size: NA; V: TRBV6-5; D: TRBD1; CDR3: CASSRGGGDEKLFF; DNA: TGTGCCAGCAGCCGTGGAGGGGGCGATGAAAAACTGTTTTTT
J: TRBJ2-3; size: once; V: TRBV5-4; D: TRBD1; CDR3: CASSSKGAPDTQYF; DNA: TGTGCCAGCAGCTCAAAGGGGGCCCCAGATACGCAGTATTTT
J: TRBJ2-2; size: NA; V: TRBV3-1/TRBV3-2; D: NA; CDR3: CASSPGSNTGELFF; DNA: TGTGCCAGCAGCCCAGGATCGAACACCGGGGAGCTGTTTTTT
J: TRBJ2-3; size: NA; V: TRBV6-2/TRBV6-3; D: TRBD1; CDR3: CASSWDSPSTSTDTQYF; DNA: TGTGCCAGCAGTTGGGACAGCCCTAGTACTAGCACAGATACGCAGTATTTT
J: TRBJ1-3; size: once; V: TRBV11-2; D: TRBD1; CDR3: CASSLDKGQISGNTIYF; DNA: TGTGCCAGCAGCTTAGATAAGGGACAGATCTCTGGAAACACCATATATTTT
J: TRBJ2-3; size: NA; V: TRBV29-1; D: NA; CDR3: CSVDSDTQYF; DNA: TGCAGCGTTGACTCAGATACGCAGTATTTT
J: TRBJ2-2; size: NA; V: TRBV27; D: NA; CDR3: CASSRSGHLTYSGELFF; DNA: TGTGCCAGCAGTCGCTCGGGACACCTAACGTATTCCGGGGAGCTGTTTTTT
J: TRBJ2-5; size: NA; V: TRBV25-1; D: TRBD2; CDR3: CASQRGLEETQYF; DNA: TGTGCCAGCCAAAGAGGACTAGAAGAGACCCAGTACTTC
J: TRBJ2-5; size: once; V: TRBV11-3; D: NA; CDR3: CASSLGRVYQETQYF; DNA: TGTGCCAGCAGCTTAGGTCGGGTGTACCAAGAGACCCAGTACTTC
J: TRBJ1-5; size: NA; V: TRBV6-6; D: NA; CDR3: CASTPGNQPQHF; DNA: TGTGCCAGCACTCCGGGGAATCAGCCCCAGCATTTT
J: TRBJ2-7; size: few; V: TRBV30; D: TRBD2; CDR3: CAWSASGRAHEQYF; DNA: TGTGCCTGGAGTGCTAGCGGGAGGGCCCACGAGCAGTACTTC
J: TRBJ1-2; size: NA; V: TRBV19; D: TRBD1; CDR3: CASSIGGQGVGYTF; DNA: TGTGCCAGTAGTATCGGGGGACAGGGCGTTGGCTACACCTTC
J: TRBJ2-7; size: NA; V: TRBV4-1; D: TRBD2; CDR3: CASSLQTSGSYEQYF; DNA: TGCGCCAGCAGCCTTCAGACTAGCGGCTCCTACGAGCAGTACTTC
J: TRBJ2-2; size: NA; V: TRBV29-1; D: TRBD1; CDR3: CTAGTGGTGELFF; DNA: TGCACGGCGGGAACAGGGGGCACCGGGGAGCTGTTTTTT
J: TRBJ2-2; size: NA; V: TRBV11-1; D: TRBD2; CDR3: CASSTGLVPGELFF; DNA: TGTGCCAGCAGCACCGGACTAGTGCCCGGGGAGCTGTTTTTT
J: TRBJ1-2; size: NA; V: TRBV10-3; D: TRBD1; CDR3: CAIGRRDSYGYTF; DNA: TGTGCCATCGGCCGCCGGGACAGCTATGGCTACACCTTC
J: TRBJ1-2; size: NA; V: TRBV19; D: NA; CDR3: CASMNWAPTLANYGYTF; DNA: TGTGCCAGTATGAATTGGGCACCGACCCTTGCTAACTATGGCTACACCTTC
J: TRBJ2-5; size: NA; V: TRBV18; D: NA; CDR3: CASSPVVLQETQYF; DNA: TGTGCCAGCTCACCTGTTGTATTACAAGAGACCCAGTACTTC
J: TRBJ1-2; size: NA; V: TRBV3-1/TRBV3-2; D: NA; CDR3: CASSPGEGRSYYGYTF; DNA: TGTGCCAGCAGCCCTGGGGAGGGCAGGTCCTATTATGGCTACACCTTC
J: TRBJ2-5; size: once; V: TRBV5-1; D: TRBD1; CDR3: CASSLPGQGQETQYF; DNA: TGCGCCAGCAGCTTGCCGGGACAGGGCCAAGAGACCCAGTACTTC
J: TRBJ2-3; size: NA; V: TRBV27; D: NA; CDR3: CASSQGRASTDTQYF; DNA: TGTGCCAGCTCCCAGGGTCGAGCTAGCACAGATACGCAGTATTTT
J: TRBJ2-7; size: few; V: TRBV29-1; D: TRBD2; CDR3: CSVGPGRGEQYF; DNA: TGCAGCGTTGGACCAGGGAGGGGCGAGCAGTACTTC
J: TRBJ2-7; size: NA; V: TRBV12-3/TRBV12-4; D: NA; CDR3: CASGGGEQYF; DNA: TGTGCCAGCGGAGGAGGCGAGCAGTACTTC
J: TRBJ2-1; size: NA; V: TRBV7-3; D: TRBD2; CDR3: CASSLGLAGGPGNEQFF; DNA: TGTGCCAGCAGCTTAGGCCTAGCGGGAGGGCCAGGAAATGAGCAGTTCTTC
J: TRBJ2-2; size: NA; V: TRBV9; D: TRBD2; CDR3: CASMRGLAGPSNTGELFF; DNA: TGTGCCAGCATGAGGGGACTAGCGGGACCCTCGAACACCGGGGAGCTGTTTTTT
J: TRBJ1-4; size: NA; V: TRBV12-5; D: NA; CDR3: CASGLDSTGGAEGNEKLFF; DNA: TGTGCTAGTGGTTTGGACTCGACGGGGGGGGCTGAGGGTAATGAAAAACTGTTTTTT
J: TRBJ2-7; size: NA; V: TRBV10-2; D: TRBD1; CDR3: CASKGTERDEQYF; DNA: TGCGCCAGCAAAGGGACAGAAAGGGACGAGCAGTACTTC
J: TRBJ2-1; size: few; V: TRBV20-1; D: TRBD2; CDR3: CSASTPSGRSNEQFF; DNA: TGCAGTGCTAGTACCCCAAGCGGGAGAAGCAATGAGCAGTTCTTC